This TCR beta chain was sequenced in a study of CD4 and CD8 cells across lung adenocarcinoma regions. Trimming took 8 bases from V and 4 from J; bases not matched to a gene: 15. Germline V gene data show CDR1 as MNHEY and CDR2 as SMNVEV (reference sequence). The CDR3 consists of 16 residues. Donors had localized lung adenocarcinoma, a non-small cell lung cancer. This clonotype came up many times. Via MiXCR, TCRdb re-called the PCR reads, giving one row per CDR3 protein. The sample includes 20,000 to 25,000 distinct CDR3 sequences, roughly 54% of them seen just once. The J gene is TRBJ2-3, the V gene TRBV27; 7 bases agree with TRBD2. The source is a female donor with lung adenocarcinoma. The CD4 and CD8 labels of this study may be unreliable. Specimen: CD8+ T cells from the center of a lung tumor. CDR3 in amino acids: CASGTGAHRGADTQYF. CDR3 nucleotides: TGTGCCAGCGGAACCGGGGCCCACCGGGGGGCAGATACGCAGTATTTT.